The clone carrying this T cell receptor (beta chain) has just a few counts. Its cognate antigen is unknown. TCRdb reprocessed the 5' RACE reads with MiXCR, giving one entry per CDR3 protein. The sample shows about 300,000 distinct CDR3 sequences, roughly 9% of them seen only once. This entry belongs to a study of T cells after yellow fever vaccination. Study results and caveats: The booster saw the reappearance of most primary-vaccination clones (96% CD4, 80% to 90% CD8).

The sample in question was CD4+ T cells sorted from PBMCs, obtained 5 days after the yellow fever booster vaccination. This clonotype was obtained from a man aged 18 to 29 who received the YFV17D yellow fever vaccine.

The CDR3 DNA follows: TGCGCCAGCAGCTGGAGCGGGGACTCCTACGAGCAGTACTTC. It codes for CASSWSGDSYEQYF. The chain recombines TRBV5-1 with TRBJ2-7; 7 bases map to TRBD2. J lost 0 bases, V lost 3 bases, and 3 bases had no gene match. The CDR3 sequence is 14 residues long. The V gene's germline CDR1 is SGHRS and CDR2 YFSETQ.